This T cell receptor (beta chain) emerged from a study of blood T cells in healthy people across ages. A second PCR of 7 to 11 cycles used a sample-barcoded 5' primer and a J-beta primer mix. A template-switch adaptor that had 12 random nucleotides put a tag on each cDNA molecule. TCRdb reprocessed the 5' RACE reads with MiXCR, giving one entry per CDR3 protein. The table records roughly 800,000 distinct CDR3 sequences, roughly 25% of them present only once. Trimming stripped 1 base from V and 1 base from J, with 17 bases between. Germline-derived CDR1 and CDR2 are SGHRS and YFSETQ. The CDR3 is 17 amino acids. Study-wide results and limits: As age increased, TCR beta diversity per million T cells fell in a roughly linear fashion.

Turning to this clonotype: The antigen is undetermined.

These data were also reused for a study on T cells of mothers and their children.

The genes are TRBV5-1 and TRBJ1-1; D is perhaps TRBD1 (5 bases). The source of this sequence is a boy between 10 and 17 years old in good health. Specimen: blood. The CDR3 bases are TGCGCCAGCAGCTTGTACGGCAGGGACGTGGGGAACACTGAAGCTTTCTTT. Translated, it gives CASSLYGRDVGNTEAFF.